This T cell receptor (beta chain) originates from a study of blood T cell repertoires in COVID-19. The table came from immunoSEQ multiplex PCR; TCRdb's copy has only in-frame clones and leaves some out. The sample carries just over 300,000 clones, around 90% recorded once. Germline-derived CDR1 and CDR2 are SGHVS and FNYEAQ. Trimming removed 5 bases from V and 0 bases from J, with 14 bases in between. The CDR3 is 15 amino acids. Categorization into cohorts depended on clinical history that participants reported. The specimen sequenced was PBMCs or T cells enriched from blood (not recorded which). The rearrangement links TRBV7-6 to TRBJ2-7; the D is unclear. This TCR was sampled from a woman under 30 with acute COVID-19. Written as DNA, the CDR3 is TGTGCCAGCAGCCTCTCTGGTTCGAGCTCCTACGAGCAGTACTTC. Protein: CASSLSGSSSYEQYF.